This T cell receptor beta chain was obtained from a study of T-cell reconstitution after alpha-beta-depleted transplantation in children. Study observations and caveats: After transplant, at about two months, alpha-beta T cells were reportedly derived from several hundred expanded graft clones.

Unique molecular identifiers were incorporated when the TCRbeta library was constructed. TCRdb fed the PCR reads into MiXCR, producing one record per CDR3 protein. The repertoire includes about 830,000 distinct CDR3 sequences, about 16% of them detected once, and 5% sits in the top ten. The CDR3 loop spans 13 amino acids. Trimming left V 1 base short and J 4 bases short, with 7 bases between. CDR1 is SGHNT, CDR2 YENEEA, per germline. This clonotype turned up a few times. Its antigen is unidentified. The source is a male patient under 18 who had a stem cell transplant for acute lymphoblastic leukemia, so the T cells may come from the graft donor. The rearrangement uses TRBV11-3 and TRBJ2-5, with unresolved D. Sample: PBMCs, mostly from graft donor cells, taken 360 days after TCRalphabeta/CD19-depleted stem cell transplant. This CDR3 reads CASSLVPRETQYF. For the CDR3, the DNA is TGTGCCAGCAGCTTAGTCCCCCGAGAGACCCAGTACTTC.